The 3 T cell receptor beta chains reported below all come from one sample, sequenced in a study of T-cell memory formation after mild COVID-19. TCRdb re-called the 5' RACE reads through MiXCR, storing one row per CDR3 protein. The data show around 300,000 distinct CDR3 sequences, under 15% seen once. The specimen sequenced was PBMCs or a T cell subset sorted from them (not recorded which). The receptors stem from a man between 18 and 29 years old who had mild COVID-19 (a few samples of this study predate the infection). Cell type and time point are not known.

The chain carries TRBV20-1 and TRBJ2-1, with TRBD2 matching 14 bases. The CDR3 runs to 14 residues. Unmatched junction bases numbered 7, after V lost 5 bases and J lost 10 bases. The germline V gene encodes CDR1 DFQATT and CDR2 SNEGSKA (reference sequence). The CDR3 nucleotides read TGCAGTGCTGTGACTAGCGGGGGGGCATGGGAGCAGTTCTTC. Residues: CSAVTSGGAWEQFF.

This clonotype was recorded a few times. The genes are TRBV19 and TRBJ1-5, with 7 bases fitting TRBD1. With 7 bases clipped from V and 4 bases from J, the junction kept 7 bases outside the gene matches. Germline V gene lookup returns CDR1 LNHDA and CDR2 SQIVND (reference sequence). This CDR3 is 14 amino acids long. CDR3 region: CASKDRVQNQPQHF. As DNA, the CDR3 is TGTGCCAGTAAAGACAGGGTTCAAAATCAGCCCCAGCATTTT.

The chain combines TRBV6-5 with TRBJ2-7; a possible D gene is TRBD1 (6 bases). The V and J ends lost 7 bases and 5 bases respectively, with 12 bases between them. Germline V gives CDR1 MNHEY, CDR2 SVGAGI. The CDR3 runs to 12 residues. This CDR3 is CASTTGIHEQYF. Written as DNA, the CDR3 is TGTGCCAGCACTACAGGGATCCACGAGCAGTACTTC.